What follows is one T cell receptor beta chain and its context. Its cognate antigen has yet to be identified. Within one base of it there is no much larger clone, and no base qualities were kept. This record belongs to a study of a mutant IDH1 vaccine in newly diagnosed glioma (dated by TCRdb to 2020 to 2023). Looking at the study overall: Patients were given eight vaccinations, in weeks 1, 3, 5, 7, 11, 15, 19 and 23, which matched visits V03 through V10. In the chemotherapy-containing groups, vaccination started alongside temozolomide cycles, whereas in patients who had radiotherapy alone it started 4-6 weeks after radiotherapy. Of the approximately 30 treated patients, about 60% were male and around 40% were female, and the mean age was approximately 40 years. Before enrollment, most patients had been given radiochemotherapy with temozolomide as standard therapy, while the rest had received either radiotherapy alone or temozolomide alone. Peripheral blood samples were drawn at six visits, namely V03 (baseline), V05, V07, V10, V12 and V13. Longitudinal TCRB deep sequencing was done for 25 treated patients, wherever samples were available for exploratory analyses. Overall study results and their limits: Vaccine-induced immune responses across multiple MHC alleles were detected in approximately 93% of patients. Selection of PBMC samples for TCRB deep sequencing was based on availability. The authors noted that analyses of patient blood samples could not be reproduced because of sample limitations. Pseudoprogression seemed to be unrelated to changes in the top peripheral T cell clonotypes found by TCRB sequencing.

CDR1 SGHVS and CDR2 FNYEAQ were looked up in the germline V gene. The CDR3 holds 14 amino acids from the cysteine to the phenylalanine. This entry keeps only the CDR3 DNA: 42 bases, framed from base 1. Cut back by 4 bases and 9 bases, the V and J ends lie 16 bases apart. The library came from the immunoSEQ multiplex PCR assay. Rearranged TCR beta chain sequences were amplified using the hsTCRB Kit according to the manufacturer's protocol. An Illumina MiSeq was used to sequence the TCRB libraries. The study's own analysis went as follows. The kit vendor's proprietary platform handled demultiplexing, trimming and gene mapping. This is the immuneACCESS table as TCRdb keeps it, with only in-frame sequences that have V and J called. A part of the clones is gone; compared with another copy, unresolved V genes explain less than half, and the rest is unexplained. V, J and clone size reflect that table, while D and trimming were determined from the DNA. Across this sample there are some 64,000 clones, with about four fifths seen only once. 5.9% of the sample is in the top ten clones.

This specimen's time point label, interpreted: week 11, during vaccination. Each vaccine dose, consisting of 300 ug of a 20-mer mutant IDH1 peptide in Montanide, was administered subcutaneously with topical imiquimod. All donors had newly diagnosed IDH1-mutant astrocytomas of WHO grade 3 or 4 that showed loss of nuclear ATRX. The samples were drawn from NOA16, a multicentre, single-arm, open-label phase I trial in Germany that tested a mutant IDH1 peptide vaccine in humans for the first time. Genomic DNA for TCRB sequencing was extracted from EDTA blood using the DNeasy Blood and Tissue Kit. This receptor was identified in a man aged 50-59 years with glioma. The specimen was PBMCs, collected from a glioma patient whose treatment included an IDH1 peptide vaccine. Here the chain combines TRBV7-6 and TRBJ1-5; no D gene can be assigned with confidence. The nucleotide sequence reads as follows: TGTGCCAGCAGCTCCGAGGGAGGGTTGGGGCCCCAGCATTTT. It translates as CASSSEGGLGPQHF. This CDR3, with the reference TRBV7-6 and TRBJ1-5 proteins standing in past its ends, gives the full variable domain GAGVSQSPRYKVTKRGQDVALRCDPISGHVSLYWYRQALGQGPEFLTYFNYEAQQDKSGLPNDRFSAERPEGSISTLTIQRTEQRDSAMYRCASSSEGGLGPQHFGDGTRLSIL.